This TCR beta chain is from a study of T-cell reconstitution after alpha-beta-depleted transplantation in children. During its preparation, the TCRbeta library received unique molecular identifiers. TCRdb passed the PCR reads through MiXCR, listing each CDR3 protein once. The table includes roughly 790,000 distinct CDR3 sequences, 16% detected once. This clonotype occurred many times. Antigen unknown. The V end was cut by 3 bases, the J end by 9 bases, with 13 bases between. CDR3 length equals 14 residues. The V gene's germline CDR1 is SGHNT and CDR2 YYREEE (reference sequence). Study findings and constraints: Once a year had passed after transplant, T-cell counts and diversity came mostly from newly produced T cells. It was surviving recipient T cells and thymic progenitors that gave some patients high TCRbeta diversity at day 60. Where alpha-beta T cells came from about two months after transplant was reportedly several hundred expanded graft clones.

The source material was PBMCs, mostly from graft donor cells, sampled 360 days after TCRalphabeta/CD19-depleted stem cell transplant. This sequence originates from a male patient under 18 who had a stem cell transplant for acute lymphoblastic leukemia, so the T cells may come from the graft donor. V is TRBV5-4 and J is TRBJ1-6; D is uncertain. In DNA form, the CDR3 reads TGTGCCAGCAGCTCCTTCGGAGGGAGTTCACCCCTCCACTTT. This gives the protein CASSSFGGSSPLHF. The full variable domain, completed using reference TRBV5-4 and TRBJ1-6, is ETGVTQSPTHLIKTRGQQVTLRCSSQSGHNTVSWYQQALGQGPQFIFQYYREEENGRGNFPPRFSGLQFPNYSSELNVNALELDDSALYLCASSSFGGSSPLHFGNGTRLTVT.